Each of the 9 T cell receptor beta chains below was sequenced from the same sample in a study of PD-1 blockade in classical Hodgkin lymphoma. With no exception, relapse followed autologous stem cell transplantation in all patients, and brentuximab vedotin exposure varied. The method was immunoSEQ multiplex PCR; TCRdb's version includes in-frame clones alone and lacks a portion of them. The table has almost 100,000 clones, 80% to 95% seen once. Material: peripheral blood mononuclear cells (PBMCs), obtained at baseline. These receptors were taken from a human donor with classical Hodgkin lymphoma.

The V and J genes are TRBV15 and TRBJ1-2; D uncertain. Trimming cost V 0 bases and J 4 bases, with 21 bases left between them. Germline CDR1 LNHNV, CDR2 YYDKDF (reference sequence). The CDR3 totals 18 residues. CDR3 DNA sequence: TGTGCCACCAGCAGAGATGTGGGAGACACTTACACCCTCTATGGCTACACCTTC. Translating it yields CATSRDVGDTYTLYGYTF.

The chain combines TRBV27 with TRBJ1-1; 7 bases match TRBD1. This CDR3 is 15 amino acids long. The V segment lost 5 bases and the J segment 4 bases; nucleotides outside the gene matches: 10. Per germline, CDR1 MNHEY and CDR2 SMNVEV (reference sequence). This chain's CDR3 is CASSATGIGSTEAFF. The CDR3 nucleotides read TGTGCCAGCAGTGCGACAGGGATAGGGAGCACTGAAGCTTTCTTT.

The rearrangement joins TRBV28 to TRBJ2-1; D possibly corresponds to TRBD2 (6 bases). Germline V gives CDR1 MDHEN, CDR2 SYDVKM. Trimming took 9 bases from V and 1 from J, leaving 10 bases between them. The CDR3 totals 13 residues. Here the CDR3 DNA reads TGTGCCAGTCATAGCGGATCCTACAATGAGCAGTTCTTC. Protein sequence: CASHSGSYNEQFF.

This chain connects TRBV5-1 to TRBJ2-1; either TRBD1 or TRBD2 may fit D (5 bases each). The CDR3 is 16 residues long. V gave up 0 bases and J gave up 5 bases, with 15 bases separating them. The germline V gene has CDR1 SGHRS and CDR2 YFSETQ. DNA of the CDR3: TGCGCCAGCAGCTTGGCGGTGGGGGTCATAAACAATGAGCAGTTCTTC. Its protein is CASSLAVGVINNEQFF.

This clone was detected a few times. The CDR3 loop is CASSSPTSGTRNEQFF. The CDR3 bases are TGTGCCAGCAGCTCCCCAACTAGCGGGACCAGGAATGAGCAGTTCTTC. J is TRBJ2-1 and V is TRBV5-5; TRBD2 matches at 10 bases. CDR3 length equals 16 residues. After removal of 3 bases from V and 7 bases from J, the junction contained 10 bases not matched to a gene. The germline CDR1 and CDR2 sequences are SGHKS and YYEKEE (reference sequence).

The rearrangement links TRBV19 to TRBJ2-7; D is tentatively TRBD1 or TRBD2 (6 bases each). The CDR3 contains 15 residues. Germline-derived CDR1 and CDR2 are LNHDA and SQIVND (reference sequence). Trimming took 7 bases from V and 0 from J, leaving 16 bases between them. The CDR3 DNA sequence: TGTGCCAGTAAGAGGGGGGACGGAAGCTCCTACGAGCAGTACTTC. Protein: CASKRGDGSSYEQYF. The whole variable domain, remainder taken from reference TRBV19 and TRBJ2-7, is DGGITQSPKYLFRKEGQNVTLSCEQNLNHDAMYWYRQDPGQGLRLIYYSQIVNDFQKGDIAEGYSVSREKKESFPLTVTSAQKNPTAFYLCASKRGDGSSYEQYFGPGTRLTVT.

The chain uses TRBV5-1 and TRBJ2-5; D is unclear. The CDR3 loop spans 15 amino acids. Trimming took 2 bases from V and 1 from J, leaving 12 bases between them. The germline V gene has CDR1 SGHRS and CDR2 YFSETQ. CDR3 bases: TGCGCCAGCAGCTTAGCGTCCCTCTCCCAAGAGACCCAGTACTTC. Its translation: CASSLASLSQETQYF.

Remarks on this clone: This sample includes further DNA sequences coding for the same CDR3. The V call is TRBV30, the J call TRBJ2-5; D is ambiguous. The CDR3 consists of 11 residues. V was pared by 0 bases and J by 4 bases, with 3 bases between. Germline V gene sequence: CDR1 GTSNPN, CDR2 SVGIG (reference sequence). In DNA, the CDR3 is TGTGCCTGGAGTGTACGAGAGACCCAGTACTTC. Its protein product is CAWSVRETQYF. Complete variable domain (other parts from reference TRBV30 and TRBJ2-5): SQTIHQWPATLVQPVGSPLSLECTVEGTSNPNLYWYRQAAGRGLQLLFYSVGIGQISSEVPQNLSASRPQDRQFILSSKKLLLSDSGFYLCAWSVRETQYFGPGTRLLVL.

The chain employs TRBV27 and TRBJ2-3, with 8 bases lining up with TRBD2. Unmatched junction bases numbered 16, after V lost 5 bases and J lost 0 bases. This CDR3 is 19 amino acids long. Germline CDR1 and CDR2: MNHEY and SMNVEV (reference sequence). In nucleotides, the CDR3 is TGTGCCAGCAGTAAAAACGTAGCGGGACCCCCCTCTAGCACAGATACGCAGTATTTT. Its protein is CASSKNVAGPPSSTDTQYF.